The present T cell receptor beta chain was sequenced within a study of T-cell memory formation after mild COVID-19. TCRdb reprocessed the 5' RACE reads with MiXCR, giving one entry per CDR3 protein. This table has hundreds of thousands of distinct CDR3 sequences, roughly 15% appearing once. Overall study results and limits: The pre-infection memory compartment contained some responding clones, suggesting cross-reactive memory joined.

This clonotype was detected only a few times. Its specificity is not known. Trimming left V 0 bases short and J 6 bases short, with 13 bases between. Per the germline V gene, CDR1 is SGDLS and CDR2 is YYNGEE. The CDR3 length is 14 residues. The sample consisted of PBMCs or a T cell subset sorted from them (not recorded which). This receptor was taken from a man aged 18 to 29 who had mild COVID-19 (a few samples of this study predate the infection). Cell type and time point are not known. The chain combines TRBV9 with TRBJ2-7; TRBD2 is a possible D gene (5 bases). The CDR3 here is CASSVGTWATEQYF. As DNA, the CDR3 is TGTGCCAGCAGCGTAGGGACTTGGGCAACCGAGCAGTACTTC.